The text below deals with one T cell receptor beta chain. The sample originates from a study of T cell responses to AZD1222 COVID-19 vaccine. The CDR3 has 16 residues. The ends were cut back, 2 bases at V and 0 bases at J, with 11 bases in the middle. Germline V lookup: CDR1 LGHNA, CDR2 YSLEER. The repertoire was sequenced with immunoSEQ multiplex PCR; TCRdb's copy has only in-frame clones and lacks some. The sample holds about 110,000 clones, around 83% seen once. V and J are TRBV4-3 and TRBJ1-3, with D tentatively TRBD1 (6 bases). Sample: peripheral blood, taken on day 0 of AZD1222 vaccination. The sequence was collected from an adult in good health. The CDR3 DNA is TGCGCCAGCAGCCAATCGAGGACAGTCTCTGGAAACACCATATATTTT. This encodes CASSQSRTVSGNTIYF.